Listed here are 17 T cell receptor beta chains from one sample, sequenced in a study of T cell repertoires in aging, cancer and after chemotherapy. A mixed TRB-A/B primer pool amplified rearranged TRB by multiplex touch-down PCR. TCRdb independently ran MiXCR on the multiplex PCR reads; one entry per CDR3 protein. The profile shows roughly 18,000 distinct CDR3 sequences, around 38% of them singletons. Peripheral blood genomic DNA, not sorted cells or RNA, was the template. The specimen was blood. These receptors were collected from a human donor with a solid tumor.

This chain uses TRBV29-1 with TRBJ2-7; D gene ambiguous. Germline CDR1 and CDR2: SQVTM and ANQGSEA. The CDR3 loop spans 13 amino acids. Trimming left V 0 bases short and J 4 bases short, with 10 bases between. CDR3 in DNA: TGCAGCGTTGAAGATAATGGGAAATACGAGCAGTACTTC. Its translation: CSVEDNGKYEQYF.

The rearrangement uses TRBV19 and TRBJ1-6, with D tentatively TRBD1 (5 bases). Germline CDR1 and CDR2: LNHDA and SQIVND (reference sequence). The V end lost 8 bases, the J end lost 6 bases, and 11 bases lay between the germline ends. The CDR3 has 13 residues. CDR3: CASGTRGNSPLHF. The CDR3 DNA reads TGTGCCAGTGGGACTCGCGGTAATTCACCCCTCCACTTT.

Notes on this clonotype: Lacking the conserved final phenylalanine or tryptophan, this CDR3 likely reflects a read error. The chain carries TRBV5-1 and TRBJ2-5; no clear D gene. CDR1 and CDR2 from the germline V gene are SGHRS and YFSETQ. This CDR3 comprises 12 residues. V shed 0 bases and J shed 0 bases, with 0 bases lying between them. This CDR3 reads CASSLDQETQYL. For the CDR3, the DNA is TGCGCCAGCAGCTTGGACCAAGAGACCCAGTACTTA.

The genes are TRBV6-5 and TRBJ1-6; D is unresolved. Germline assignment: CDR1 MNHEY and CDR2 SVGAGI. Trimming shortened V by 6 bases and J by 5 bases, and 11 bases separated the two germline ends. This CDR3 has 14 amino acids. Written as DNA, the CDR3 is TGTGCCAGCAGCCGAGGATGGGATAATTCACCCCTCCACTTT. This encodes CASSRGWDNSPLHF.

A few counts support this clonotype. The rearrangement joins TRBV6-1 to TRBJ2-7, with no clear D. The CDR3 is 14 residues long. Germline loops: CDR1 MNHNS, CDR2 SASEGT. V lost 4 bases and J 2 bases, leaving 12 bases between the germline ends. CDR3 sequence: CASSGQDPTYEQYF. In DNA form, the CDR3 reads TGTGCCAGCAGTGGGCAGGACCCAACCTACGAGCAGTACTTC.

The table lists this clonotype with a few counts. This rearrangement joins TRBV6-5 to TRBJ2-1; 10 bases match TRBD2. With 6 bases clipped from V and 8 bases from J, the junction kept 4 bases outside the gene matches. This CDR3 has 13 residues. Germline CDR1 reads MNHEY; CDR2 reads SVGAGI. The CDR3 DNA reads TGTGCCAGCAGGGCTAGCGGGAGCGATGAGCAGTTCTTC. Encoded protein: CASRASGSDEQFF.

The genes are TRBV5-1 and TRBJ1-2, with 10 bases identical to TRBD1. V shed 4 bases, J shed 10 bases, and the junction held 10 bases outside the gene matches. Germline V gene lookup returns CDR1 SGHRS and CDR2 YFSETQ. The CDR3 runs 14 residues. The CDR3 DNA reads as TGCGCCAGCAGCACGACAGGGGGCGATTCACTCTACACCTTC. Its translation is CASSTTGGDSLYTF. The full variable domain, its missing parts supplied by reference TRBV5-1 and TRBJ1-2, is KAGVTQTPRYLIKTRGQQVTLSCSPISGHRSVSWYQQTPGQGLQFLFEYFSETQRNKGNFPGRFSGRQFSNSRSEMNVSTLELGDSALYLCASSTTGGDSLYTFGSGTRLTVV.

The V gene is TRBV30, the J gene TRBJ2-1; 10 bases map to TRBD1. This CDR3 region has 14 residues. Trimming took 5 bases from V and 7 from J; bases not matched to a gene: 8. The germline V gene encodes CDR1 GTSNPN and CDR2 SVGIG (reference sequence). Here the CDR3 DNA reads TGTGCCTGGGGGCGGACAGGGGGTTGGAATGAGCAGTTCTTC. It codes for CAWGRTGGWNEQFF.

The chain is built from TRBV6-2 or TRBV6-3 and TRBJ2-7; D is possibly TRBD2 (6 bases). With 8 bases removed from V and 2 bases from J, the gap between germline ends came to 25 bases. Per the germline V gene, CDR1 is MNHEY and CDR2 is SVGEGT. The CDR3 has 17 residues. For the CDR3, the DNA is TGTGCCAGCTCAGGTCGTTACGGTTCGGAGGGAACCTACGAGCAGTACTTC. Translated: CASSGRYGSEGTYEQYF.

This clonotype has only a few counts. The chain has TRBV10-3 and TRBJ2-7, with a possible D match to TRBD2 (6 bases). The CDR3 consists of 14 residues. Germline V CDR1 and CDR2: ENHRY, SYGVKD. Trimming stripped 6 bases from V and 3 bases from J, with 15 bases between. CDR3 nucleotides: TGTGCCATCAGGTCGGGGGTCGGTGACTACGAGCAGTACTTC. As protein: CAIRSGVGDYEQYF.

This clonotype appeared once. This chain uses TRBV7-9 with TRBJ2-7; maybe TRBD2 (6 bases). Deletions cut 4 bases from V and 1 base from J, with 14 bases between. The length of the CDR3 is 15 residues. Germline CDR1 SEHNR, CDR2 FQNEAQ (reference sequence). CDR3 amino acids: CASSSQEGLSYEQYF. CDR3 DNA sequence: TGTGCCAGCAGCTCTCAGGAGGGTTTATCCTACGAGCAGTACTTC.

J is TRBJ1-2 and V is TRBV5-1; D gene uncertain. CDR3 length equals 13 residues. Trimming pared 0 bases from V and 6 bases from J, leaving 9 bases between. Germline V gene lookup returns CDR1 SGHRS and CDR2 YFSETQ. The CDR3 bases are TGCGCCAGCAGCTTGGGCGAGGAGCATGGCTACACCTTC. This gives the protein CASSLGEEHGYTF.

V gene TRBV30 combines with J gene TRBJ2-7; 7 bases match TRBD1. Per germline, CDR1 GTSNPN and CDR2 SVGIG (reference sequence). There are 13 residues in the CDR3. V shed 8 bases and J 2 bases; nucleotides not matched to a gene: 9. The CDR3 bases are TGTGCCGGAGAGACAGGGAGTGCCTACGAGCAGTACTTC. This gives the protein CAGETGSAYEQYF.

This clonotype was counted a few times. CDR3 loop: CASSIVMNLAGVFGANVLTF. CDR3 DNA sequence: TGTGCCAGTAGTATAGTAATGAACCTAGCGGGAGTTTTCGGGGCCAACGTCCTGACTTTC. This chain connects TRBV19 to TRBJ2-6; 10 nucleotides line up with TRBD2. CDR1 is LNHDA, CDR2 SQIVND, per germline (reference sequence). Trimming removed 1 base from V and 4 bases from J; junction bases left unmatched: 13. The CDR3 has 20 residues.

The genes are TRBV6-1 and TRBJ1-2, with a tentative D call TRBD1 (5 bases). This CDR3 has 13 amino acids. Between the trimmed V and J ends, which lost 4 bases and 4 bases, there was a span of 10 bases. Germline CDR1 reads MNHNS; CDR2 reads SASEGT. The CDR3 DNA reads as TGTGCCAGCAGTGGTCAGGGCTTCTATGGCTACACCTTC. Protein: CASSGQGFYGYTF.

Within the sample, this clonotype is medium-sized. This rearrangement joins TRBV5-6 to TRBJ2-2, with D unresolved. Per the germline V gene, CDR1 is SGHDT and CDR2 is YYEEEE. The germline V and J ends were trimmed by 0 bases and 1 base, with 4 bases remaining between them. CDR3 length: 14 residues. The CDR3 bases are TGTGCCAGCAGCTTGGTTTGGAACACCGGGGAGCTGTTTTTT. Amino acid sequence: CASSLVWNTGELFF.

The CDR3 loop is CASSAMGGAKNIQYF. CDR3 DNA sequence: TGCGCCAGCAGCGCGATGGGGGGAGCCAAAAACATTCAGTACTTC. The chain combines TRBV5-1 with TRBJ2-4, with D perhaps TRBD2 (6 bases). Germline-derived CDR1 and CDR2 are SGHRS and YFSETQ. Trimming removed 4 bases from V and 0 bases from J, with 11 bases in between. This CDR3 comprises 15 residues.